One T cell receptor beta chain is described in this entry. The sample comes from a study of blood T cell repertoires in COVID-19. Assay: immunoSEQ multiplex PCR; the TCRdb copy retains only in-frame clones and omits some. The sample records more than 250,000 clones, 85% to 90% being singletons. Trimming pared 7 bases from V and 1 base from J, leaving 15 bases between. This CDR3 is 15 amino acids long. CDR1 is MNHNY and CDR2 is SVGAGI in the germline V gene (reference sequence). The V and J genes are TRBV6-6 and TRBJ2-3; possible D gene TRBD2, 6 bases. Sequenced sample: peripheral blood. The sequence derives from a woman in her 50s with COVID-19, enrolled during active disease. In DNA form, the CDR3 reads TGTGCCAGCACCGGAGGGCAAGGTCGCACAGATACGCAGTATTTT. It encodes CASTGGQGRTDTQYF.